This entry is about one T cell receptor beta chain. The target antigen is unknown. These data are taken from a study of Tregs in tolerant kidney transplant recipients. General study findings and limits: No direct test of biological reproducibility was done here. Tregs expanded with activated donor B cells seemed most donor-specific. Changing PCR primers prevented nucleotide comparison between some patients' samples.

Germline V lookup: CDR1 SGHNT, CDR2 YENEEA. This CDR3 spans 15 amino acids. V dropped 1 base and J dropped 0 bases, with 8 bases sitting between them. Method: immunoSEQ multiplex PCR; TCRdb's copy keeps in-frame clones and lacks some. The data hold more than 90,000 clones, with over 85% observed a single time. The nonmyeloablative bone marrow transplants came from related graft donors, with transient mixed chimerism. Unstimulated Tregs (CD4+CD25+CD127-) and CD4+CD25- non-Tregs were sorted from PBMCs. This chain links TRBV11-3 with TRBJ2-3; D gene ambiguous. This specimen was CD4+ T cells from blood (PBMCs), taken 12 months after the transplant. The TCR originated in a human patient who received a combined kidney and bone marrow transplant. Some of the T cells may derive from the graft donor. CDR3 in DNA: TGTGCCAGCAGCTTAGGAGTTCCCAGCACAGATACGCAGTATTTT. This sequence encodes CASSLGVPSTDTQYF.